A single sample is the source of the 15 T cell receptor beta chains below, sequenced in a study of breast tumors, draining lymph nodes, adjacent tissues. TCRdb analysed the multiplex PCR reads with MiXCR anew, one entry per CDR3 protein. The data contain over 60,000 distinct CDR3 sequences, roughly 40% of them seen just once; the ten biggest clones take up 8.4%. Sequenced material: breast tumor tissue. The origin of the receptors is a female donor with breast cancer. Some clones in this sample may be carry-over from other donors' samples.

This clonotype was seen at least ten times. For the CDR3, the DNA is TGTGCCAGCAGCTCAGGGGACGCCTTATATGGCTACACCTTC. It encodes CASSSGDALYGYTF. The V gene is TRBV7-9, the J gene TRBJ1-2, with D maybe TRBD1 (6 bases). Germline V gene lookup returns CDR1 SEHNR and CDR2 FQNEAQ (reference sequence). The CDR3 runs 14 residues. Trimming left V 4 bases short and J 5 bases short, with 14 bases between.

This clonotype has ten or more counts. This chain uses TRBV18 with TRBJ1-6, with a weak D call TRBD1 (5 bases). The germline CDR1 and CDR2 sequences are KGHSH and LQKENI. V was shortened by 1 base and J by 8 bases, with 12 bases between the two germline ends. This CDR3 is 15 amino acids long. CDR3 sequence (DNA): TGTGCCAGCTCACCACGCAGGGCTGTGGATTCACCCCTCCACTTT. Encoded protein: CASSPRRAVDSPLHF.

This clonotype was counted at least ten times. This chain joins TRBV15 and TRBJ2-7, with TRBD2 matching over 12 bases. CDR3 length: 17 amino acids. V lost 4 bases and J lost 3; bases outside the gene matches: 10. Germline V gene data show CDR1 as LNHNV and CDR2 as YYDKDF (reference sequence). The CDR3 loop reads CATSNLAGGPFVYEQYF. The CDR3 coding sequence is TGTGCCACCAGCAATCTAGCGGGAGGGCCTTTCGTCTACGAGCAGTACTTC.

In its sample, this clonotype was seen many times. This chain uses TRBV19 with TRBJ1-5; D unresolved. The CDR3 sequence is 16 residues long. V dropped 3 bases and J dropped 0 bases, with 12 bases sitting between them. Germline values: CDR1 LNHDA, CDR2 SQIVND (reference sequence). The CDR3 DNA reads as TGTGCCAGTAGTATTGCCCCTCCGAATAGCAATCAGCCCCAGCATTTT. Its translation: CASSIAPPNSNQPQHF.

The chain recombines TRBV10-3 with TRBJ2-7; D might be TRBD2 (5 bases). Germline CDR1 and CDR2: ENHRY and SYGVKD. The CDR3 extends over 14 amino acids. Trimming shortened V by 4 bases and J by 2 bases, and 12 bases separated the two germline ends. Written as DNA, the CDR3 is TGTGCCATCAGTGCAACGGGATTCCCCTACGAGCAGTACTTC. Its protein product is CAISATGFPYEQYF.

CDR3 coding DNA: TGTGCCAGCAGCTCTTCGGGACTGCTACGAGGGGAGACCCAGTACTTC. Its translation is CASSSSGLLRGETQYF. The chain recombines TRBV7-2 with TRBJ2-5; D is possibly TRBD2 (6 bases). Germline CDR1 SGHTA, CDR2 FQGNSA. V gave up 4 bases and J gave up 5 bases, with 20 bases separating them. This CDR3 has 16 amino acids.

Details on this clonotype: Here the CDR3 omits its conserved ending phenylalanine or tryptophan, so a read error is the likely source. V usage is TRBV7-9 and J usage is TRBJ2-1; D is possibly TRBD1 (6 bases). From germline, CDR1 is SEHNR and CDR2 FQNEAQ (reference sequence). The CDR3 loop spans 12 amino acids. The CDR3 region has the DNA TGTGTCAGCACCCCGGACAGCAATGAGCAGTTCTCC. It translates to CVSTPDSNEQFS.

To note about this clonotype: Mismatch with germline at one junction end may stem from a read error. The chain employs TRBV6-1 and TRBJ1-5, with unresolved D. This CDR3 region has 15 residues. Germline values: CDR1 MNHNS, CDR2 SASEGT. In DNA, the CDR3 is TGTGCCTGCAGTCACCGCCTCGGGGTCAATCAGCCCCAGCATTTT. Its protein product is CACSHRLGVNQPQHF.

This clonotype was recorded at least ten times. The CDR3 nucleotides read TGTGCCAGCAGCCAAACAGGACAGGGGGGTTCTGAAGCTTTCTTT. Translating it yields CASSQTGQGGSEAFF. The rearrangement joins TRBV7-3 to TRBJ1-1; 10 bases align to TRBD1. This CDR3 has 15 amino acids. The germline V gene has CDR1 SGHTA and CDR2 FQGTGA. J lost 6 bases, V lost 5 bases, and 9 bases had no gene match.

Regarding this clonotype: A read error may explain this, as a much larger clone is one base away. The chain carries TRBV12-3 or TRBV12-4 and TRBJ2-2; TRBD2 matches 8 bases. The CDR3 spans 20 residues. The CDR3 is CAGRSHLAGPGLGLSGELFF. Written as DNA, the CDR3 is TGTGCCGGCAGATCCCATTTAGCGGGACCGGGGTTGGGACTCTCCGGGGAGCTGTTTTTT.

Many counts were recorded for this clonotype. Being one base from a much bigger clone, this may be a read error. The DNA for the CDR3 is TGCAGTGCTAGGGGCCGCTCTGGGGCCACCGTCCTGACTTTC. This translates into CSARGRSGATVLTF. The chain employs TRBV20-1 and TRBJ2-6, with D possibly being TRBD1 (5 bases). Germline loops: CDR1 DFQATT, CDR2 SNEGSKA (reference sequence). This CDR3 is 14 amino acids long.

This chain links TRBV4-1 with TRBJ2-1; D not resolved. Germline V gives CDR1 MGHRA, CDR2 YSYEKL. This CDR3 contains 12 residues. Deletions cut 2 bases from V and 7 bases from J, with 6 bases between. The CDR3 DNA reads as TGCGCCAGCAGCCAACTTCCGAATGAGCAGTTCTTC. This gives the protein CASSQLPNEQFF.

About this clonotype itself: A much larger clone differs by one base, so this may be a read error. This chain links TRBV6-2 or TRBV6-3 with TRBJ2-1; D is undetermined. The CDR3 spans 12 residues. The germline V gene has CDR1 MNHEY and CDR2 SVGEGT. In DNA form, the CDR3 reads TGTGTTACGGAAGGTGGGAACAATGAGCAGTTCTTC. Its protein is CVTEGGNNEQFF.

This clonotype is a singleton in its sample. The CDR3 DNA reads TGTGCCAGTAGTGCAAGTGGGACTAGCGGTTCCGGGGAGCTGTTTTTT. Protein: CASSASGTSGSGELFF. The chain couples TRBV19 to TRBJ2-2, with 11 bases identical to TRBD2. V trimming: 5 bases; J trimming: 6 bases; junction bases outside the gene matches: 8. The CDR3 is 16 residues long. Per germline, CDR1 LNHDA and CDR2 SQIVND (reference sequence).

The chain carries TRBV5-4 and TRBJ2-2, with TRBD2 matching over 9 bases. CDR3 length: 16 residues. The germline V gene has CDR1 SGHNT and CDR2 YYREEE (reference sequence). Losses at the gene ends were 4 bases for V and 1 base for J; bases not matched to a gene: 5. The CDR3 is CASSPGGRGNTGELFF. CDR3 sequence (DNA): TGTGCCAGCAGCCCCGGCGGGAGGGGGAACACCGGGGAGCTGTTTTTT.